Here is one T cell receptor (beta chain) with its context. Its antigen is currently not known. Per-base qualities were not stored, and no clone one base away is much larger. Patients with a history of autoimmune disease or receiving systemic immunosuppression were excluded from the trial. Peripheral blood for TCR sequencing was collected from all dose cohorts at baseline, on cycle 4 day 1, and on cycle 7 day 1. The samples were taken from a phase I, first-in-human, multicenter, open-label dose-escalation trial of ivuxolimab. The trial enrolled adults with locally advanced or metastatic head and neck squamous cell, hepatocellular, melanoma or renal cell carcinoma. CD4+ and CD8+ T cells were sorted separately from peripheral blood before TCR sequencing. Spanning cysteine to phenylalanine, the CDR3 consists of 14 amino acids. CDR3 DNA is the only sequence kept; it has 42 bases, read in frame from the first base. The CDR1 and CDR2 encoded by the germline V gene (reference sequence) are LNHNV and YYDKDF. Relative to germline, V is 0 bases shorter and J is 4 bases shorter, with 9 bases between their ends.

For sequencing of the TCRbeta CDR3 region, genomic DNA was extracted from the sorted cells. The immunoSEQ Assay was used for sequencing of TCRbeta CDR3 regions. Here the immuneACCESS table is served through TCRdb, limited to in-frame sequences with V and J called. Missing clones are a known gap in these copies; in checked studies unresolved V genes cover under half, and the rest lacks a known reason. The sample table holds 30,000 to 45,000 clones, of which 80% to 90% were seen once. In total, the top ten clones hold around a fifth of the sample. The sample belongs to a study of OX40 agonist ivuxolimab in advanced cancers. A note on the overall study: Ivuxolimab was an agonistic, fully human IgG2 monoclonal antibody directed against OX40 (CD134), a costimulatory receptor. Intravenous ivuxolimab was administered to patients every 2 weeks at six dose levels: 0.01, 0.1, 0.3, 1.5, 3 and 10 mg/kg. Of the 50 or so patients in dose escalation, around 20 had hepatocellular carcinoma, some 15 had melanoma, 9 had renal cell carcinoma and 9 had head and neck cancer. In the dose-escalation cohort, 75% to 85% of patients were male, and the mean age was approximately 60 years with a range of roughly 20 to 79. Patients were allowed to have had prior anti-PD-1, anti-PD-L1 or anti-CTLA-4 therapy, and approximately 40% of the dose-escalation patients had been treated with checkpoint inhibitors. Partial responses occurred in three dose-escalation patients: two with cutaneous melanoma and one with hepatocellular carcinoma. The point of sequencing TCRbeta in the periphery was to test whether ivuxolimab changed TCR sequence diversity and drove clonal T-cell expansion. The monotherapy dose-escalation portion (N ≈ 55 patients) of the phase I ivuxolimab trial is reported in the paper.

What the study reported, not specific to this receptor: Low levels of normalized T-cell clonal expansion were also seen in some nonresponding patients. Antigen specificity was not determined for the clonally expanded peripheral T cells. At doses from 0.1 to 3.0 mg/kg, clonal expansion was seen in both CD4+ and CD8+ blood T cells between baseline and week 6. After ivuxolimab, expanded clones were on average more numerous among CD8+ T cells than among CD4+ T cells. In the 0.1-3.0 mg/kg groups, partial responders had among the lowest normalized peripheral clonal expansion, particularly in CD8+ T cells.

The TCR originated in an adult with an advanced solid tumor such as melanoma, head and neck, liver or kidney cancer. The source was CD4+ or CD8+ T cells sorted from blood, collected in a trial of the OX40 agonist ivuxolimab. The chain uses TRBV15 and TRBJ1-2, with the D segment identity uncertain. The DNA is TGTGCCACCAGCAGAGATCTGGGGAGCTATGGCTACACCTTC. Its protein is CATSRDLGSYGYTF.